These 28 T cell receptor beta chains came from one sample sequenced in a study of blood T cell repertoires in COVID-19. Method: immunoSEQ multiplex PCR; TCRdb's copy keeps in-frame clones and lacks some. The sample lists around 320,000 clones; around 85% were seen once. The sequencing input was peripheral blood. Source of these receptors: a human donor in a cohort sampled during active COVID-19.

The gene calls are TRBV30 and TRBJ1-6; no firm D call. Per germline, CDR1 GTSNPN and CDR2 SVGIG (reference sequence). V shed 3 bases and J shed 8 bases, with 17 bases lying between them. The CDR3 is 15 amino acids. The CDR3 reads CAWSPKGVGDSPLHF. The CDR3 DNA reads TGTGCCTGGAGCCCGAAGGGAGTGGGAGATTCACCCCTCCACTTT.

V and J are TRBV25-1 and TRBJ2-3; tentative D call: TRBD2 (6 bases). Trimming stripped 3 bases from V and 2 bases from J, with 12 bases between. CDR1 is MGHDK, CDR2 SYGVNS, per germline. This CDR3 has 15 amino acids. The CDR3 sequence: CASSDSRGITDTQYF. The CDR3 nucleotides are TGTGCCAGCAGTGATTCACGGGGGATCACAGATACGCAGTATTTT.

The chain joins TRBV2 to TRBJ1-5; no clear D gene. Trimming removed 4 bases at V and 4 bases at J, with 8 bases between. The CDR3 is 13 residues long. CDR1 is SNHLY, CDR2 FYNNEI, per germline. CDR3 protein: CASSVEVNQPQHF. The CDR3 nucleotides are TGTGCCAGCAGTGTAGAGGTTAATCAGCCCCAGCATTTT.

The sample holds many counts of this clone. The chain combines TRBV2 with TRBJ1-2; perhaps TRBD1 as D (6 bases). V lost 4 bases to trimming and J lost 4 bases, with 7 bases between them. The CDR3 has 12 amino acids. In germline, CDR1 is SNHLY, CDR2 FYNNEI. The CDR3 sequence: CASSGQAYGYTF. CDR3 DNA sequence: TGTGCCAGCAGTGGACAGGCCTATGGCTACACCTTC.

The genes are TRBV24-1 and TRBJ2-3; D possibly corresponds to TRBD1 (6 bases). CDR1 and CDR2 from the germline V gene are KGHDR and SFDVKD. Trimming cost V 0 bases and J 0 bases, with 9 bases left between them. This CDR3 has 16 amino acids. CDR3 in DNA: TGTGCCACCAGTGATTTGGGACAGACTAGCACAGATACGCAGTATTTT. Translating it yields CATSDLGQTSTDTQYF.

The gene calls are TRBV7-2 and TRBJ1-1; D is possibly TRBD1 (5 bases). Germline CDR1 reads SGHTA; CDR2 reads FQGNSA. The CDR3 runs 13 residues. Trimming cost V 2 bases and J 4 bases, with 8 bases left between them. This CDR3 reads CASSLMGPTEAFF. The CDR3 DNA reads TGTGCCAGCAGCTTAATGGGGCCCACTGAAGCTTTCTTT.

This clone was found once. The J gene is TRBJ1-5, the V gene TRBV19; 8 bases align to TRBD1. CDR1 is LNHDA, CDR2 SQIVND, per germline (reference sequence). This CDR3 is 13 amino acids long. V trimming: 5 bases; J trimming: 7 bases; junction bases outside the gene matches: 4. CDR3 sequence reads: CASSLQGGQPQHF. Here the CDR3 DNA reads TGTGCCAGTAGTCTACAGGGGGGACAGCCCCAGCATTTT.

This clone has just one count. V and J are TRBV3-1 (or the pseudogene TRBV3-2) and TRBJ1-1, with 10 positions matching TRBD1. CDR3 length: 14 amino acids. From germline, CDR1 is LGHDT and CDR2 YNNKEL (reference sequence). The trim removed 1 base at V and 7 bases at J, leaving 3 bases unmatched. CDR3 DNA: TGTGCCAGCAGCCAAGCCGGACAGGGGGATGAAGCTTTCTTT. It translates to CASSQAGQGDEAFF.

This chain connects TRBV2 to TRBJ1-5; D is unresolved. This CDR3 has 13 amino acids. V lost 8 bases to trimming and J lost 0 bases, with 8 bases between them. Germline V lookup: CDR1 SNHLY, CDR2 FYNNEI. The CDR3 reads CASRRNSNQPQHF. The CDR3 DNA sequence: TGTGCCAGCCGCAGGAATAGCAATCAGCCCCAGCATTTT.

This chain links TRBV12-5 with TRBJ2-6; the D gene is possibly TRBD2 (6 bases). Trimming left V 4 bases short and J 0 bases short, with 13 bases between. The CDR3 is 17 amino acids. Germline CDR1 and CDR2: LGHNT and FRNRAP. In nucleotides, the CDR3 is TGTGCTAGTGGTTCCGGGACTGAAAGCTCTGGGGCCAACGTCCTGACTTTC. Translating it yields CASGSGTESSGANVLTF.

The gene calls are TRBV4-1 and TRBJ1-5, with no clear D. This CDR3 has 13 residues. Looked up from germline, CDR1 is MGHRA and CDR2 is YSYEKL. V lost 1 base and J lost 5, with 6 bases in between. Written as DNA, the CDR3 is TGCGCCAGCAGCCAAGTTCGGGATCAGCCCCAGCATTTT. Amino acid sequence: CASSQVRDQPQHF.

The rearrangement links TRBV3-1 (or the pseudogene TRBV3-2) to TRBJ2-2, with 7 positions matching TRBD1. Per the germline V gene, CDR1 is LGHDT and CDR2 is YNNKEL (reference sequence). The CDR3 is 16 residues long. V trimming: 2 bases; J trimming: 2 bases; junction bases outside the gene matches: 5. The CDR3 nucleotides are TGTGCCAGCAGCCAAAAGACAGGGACCAACACCGGGGAGCTGTTTTTT. It specifies CASSQKTGTNTGELFF.

This clone has just a few counts. The rearrangement links TRBV14 to TRBJ1-1; the D gene is possibly TRBD1 (6 bases). V was trimmed by 4 bases and J by 3 bases, leaving 18 bases between them. The CDR3 is made up of 16 amino acids. Looked up from germline, CDR1 is SGHDN and CDR2 is FVKESK. The CDR3 nucleotides are TGTGCCAGCAGCCCCTTGGGGAACAGGGCAGACACTGAAGCTTTCTTT. Its translation: CASSPLGNRADTEAFF.

The CDR3 spells CASSSTHRGAAFF. For the CDR3, the DNA is TGTGCCAGCAGCTCTACCCATCGGGGAGCAGCTTTCTTT. The chain employs TRBV7-3 and TRBJ1-1; D not resolved. The CDR3 loop spans 13 amino acids. The germline V gene has CDR1 SGHTA and CDR2 FQGTGA. Trimming removed 4 bases at V and 10 bases at J, with 16 bases between.

The gene calls are TRBV10-2 and TRBJ1-3; D not certain. Trimming took off 2 bases at V and 1 base at J, with 6 bases between the two ends. CDR1 WSHSY and CDR2 SAAADI come from the germline V gene. The CDR3 spans 14 residues. The CDR3 loop reads CASSETESGNTIYF. CDR3 bases: TGCGCCAGCAGTGAGACAGAGTCTGGAAACACCATATATTTT.

The V call is TRBV4-2, the J call TRBJ2-6; TRBD1 matches at 9 bases. V gave up 3 bases and J gave up 2 bases; unmatched junction bases: 5. The germline gives CDR1 LGHNA, CDR2 YNFKEQ. This CDR3 spans 17 amino acids. The CDR3 is CASSHTGGAPGANVLTF. The CDR3, as DNA: TGTGCCAGCAGCCACACAGGGGGCGCGCCTGGGGCCAACGTCCTGACTTTC.

This chain connects TRBV7-2 to TRBJ2-5; 9 bases map to TRBD2. The CDR3 is 16 amino acids. Germline V gene data show CDR1 as SGHTA and CDR2 as FQGNSA. J gave up 2 bases and V 2 bases, and 6 bases lay outside the gene matches. The CDR3 protein is CASSLSGAGGQETQYF. The DNA of the CDR3 is TGTGCCAGCAGCTTATCAGGAGCGGGGGGACAAGAGACCCAGTACTTC.

This clone was found once. This chain joins TRBV2 and TRBJ2-7; unclear D gene. CDR1 and CDR2 from the germline V gene are SNHLY and FYNNEI. V was shortened by 8 bases and J by 1 base, with 9 bases between the two germline ends. The CDR3 covers 12 residues. The DNA for the CDR3 is TGTGCCAGCTCAACACCTTCCTACGAGCAGTACTTC. It codes for CASSTPSYEQYF.

The chain employs TRBV6-5 and TRBJ2-3; D may be TRBD1 (6 bases). CDR1 is MNHEY, CDR2 SVGAGI, per germline. The CDR3 consists of 16 residues. With 0 bases removed from V and 5 bases from J, the gap between germline ends came to 15 bases. In DNA form, the CDR3 reads TGTGCCAGCAGTTACTCGAATGCACAGGGTAAAGATACGCAGTATTTT. It yields the protein CASSYSNAQGKDTQYF.

This clone was seen only a few times. This chain joins TRBV5-4 and TRBJ1-4; D might be TRBD1 (5 bases). The CDR3 has 16 amino acids. Germline values: CDR1 SGHNT, CDR2 YYREEE (reference sequence). Trimming removed 2 bases at V and 5 bases at J, with 16 bases between. CDR3 loop: CASSFPGFRENEKLFF. DNA for the CDR3: TGTGCCAGCAGCTTTCCAGGGTTTAGAGAGAATGAAAAACTGTTTTTT.

This chain links TRBV6-6 with TRBJ2-1, with TRBD1 matching 7 bases. Looked up from germline, CDR1 is MNHNY and CDR2 is SVGAGI (reference sequence). The CDR3 covers 14 residues. With 2 bases clipped from V and 6 bases from J, the junction kept 4 bases outside the gene matches. CDR3 sequence (DNA): TGTGCCAGCAGTTACCGGGCAGGGGGCAATGAGCAGTTCTTC. This sequence encodes CASSYRAGGNEQFF.

This clone is a singleton in its sample. This chain links TRBV23-1 with TRBJ1-6; D is undetermined. TRBV23-1 belongs to the ORF category, with a function that is uncertain. The CDR3 is 16 amino acids. The germline V and J ends were trimmed by 1 base and 0 bases, with 7 bases remaining between them. CDR3 nucleotides: TGCGCCAGCAGTCAATGCCCGAGCTCCTATAATTCACCCCTCCACTTT. Amino acids: CASSQCPSSYNSPLHF.

This clone occurred a few times. A much more abundant neighbour one base away suggests this may be a read error. The V call is TRBV7-2, the J call TRBJ1-1; D unresolved. In germline, CDR1 is SGHTA, CDR2 FQGNSA. This CDR3 has 13 residues. V gave up 1 base and J gave up 0 bases, with 3 bases separating them. The CDR3 region is CASSLGMNTEAFF. In DNA form, the CDR3 reads TGTGCCAGCAGCTTAGGTATGAACACTGAAGCTTTCTTT.

As DNA, the CDR3 is TGTGCCAGTAGGATGGACAGGTCTCGCTACAATGAGCAGTTCTTC. It codes for CASRMDRSRYNEQFF. This rearrangement joins TRBV19 to TRBJ2-1; 7 nucleotides align to TRBD1. The CDR3 extends over 15 amino acids. The germline CDR1 and CDR2 sequences are LNHDA and SQIVND (reference sequence). V was clipped by 6 bases and J by 3 bases; unmatched bases: 8.

This chain links TRBV5-4 with TRBJ1-2; 7 bases are shared with TRBD1. This CDR3 region has 15 residues. V gave up 3 bases and J gave up 6 bases; unmatched junction bases: 11. CDR1 and CDR2 (germline): SGHNT, YYREEE (reference sequence). Here the CDR3 DNA reads TGTGCCAGCAGCTCACCGACAGGGCAATTTCATGGCTACACCTTC. It codes for CASSSPTGQFHGYTF.

The rearrangement uses TRBV7-8 and TRBJ2-7; TRBD2 might be the D (5 bases). V was cut by 7 bases and J by 6 bases, with 19 bases left in between. The CDR3 runs to 14 residues. CDR1 is SGHVS and CDR2 is FQNEAQ in the germline V gene. Written as DNA, the CDR3 is TGTGCCAGCATTCCAGGAACTACTGAGGGCGAGCAGTACTTC. Translation gives CASIPGTTEGEQYF.

This chain connects TRBV10-1 to TRBJ2-3; TRBD1 might be the D (5 bases). V lost 7 bases to trimming and J lost 0 bases, with 11 bases between them. The V gene's germline CDR1 is WNHNN and CDR2 SYGVQD (reference sequence). This CDR3 has 14 residues. The CDR3 reads CASTDSSSTDTQYF. The CDR3 DNA reads TGCGCCAGCACCGACAGCAGCAGCACAGATACGCAGTATTTT.

This clone has just a few counts. The chain links TRBV7-9 to TRBJ1-6, with no clear D. Trimming left V 1 base short and J 7 bases short, with 11 bases between. The CDR3 spans 15 residues. Germline V CDR1 and CDR2: SEHNR, FQNEAQ (reference sequence). As DNA, the CDR3 is TGTGCCAGCAGCTTAGGTTCAGCGCAAAATTCACCCCTCCACTTT. Translating gives CASSLGSAQNSPLHF.